This T cell receptor beta chain was identified in a study of long-term antiretroviral therapy in people with HIV. Researchers ran immunoSEQ v3.0 at survey level. Sequencing used immunoSEQ multiplex PCR; TCRdb keeps in-frame clones, though not all of them. The repertoire includes roughly 20,000 clones, more than 70% of them detected once, and roughly 8.1% sits in the top ten. There are 15 residues in the CDR3. Germline V lookup: CDR1 LNHDA, CDR2 SQIVND (reference sequence). The V gene lost 3 bases and the J gene lost 1 base, with 10 bases spanning the gap. This clone was detected only a few times. Sample: unsorted PBMCs, taken at the start of antiretroviral therapy. This sequence was found in a man aged 50 to 60 with HIV. V usage is TRBV19 and J usage is TRBJ1-5; the D is unclear. CDR3 nucleotide sequence: TGTGCCAGTAGTATCATCAAGGTGAGCAATCAGCCCCAGCATTTT. Translated: CASSIIKVSNQPQHF.